This is a list of T cell receptor beta chains from one sample in a study of blood T cell repertoires in COVID-19. The table came from immunoSEQ multiplex PCR; TCRdb's copy has only in-frame clones and leaves some out. The table lists about 240,000 clones, 85% to 90% of them singletons. The material sequenced was peripheral blood. All receptors derive from a woman in her 70s with active or convalescent COVID-19. Each CDR3 is given with its conserved first and last residue. Each record gives: J gene, D gene, clone size, V gene, CDR3 DNA, CDR3 protein. The D gene is left open where the match is weak. Only some rows state a clone size, as once, few, many or a class for expanded clones.

J: TRBJ2-7; D: -; size: -; V: TRBV27; DNA: TGTGCCAGCAGTCACCCCGGAGGGGGCAGGTACGAGCAGTACTTC; CDR3: CASSHPGGGRYEQYF
J: TRBJ2-3; D: -; size: -; V: TRBV12-3/TRBV12-4; DNA: TGTGCCAGCAGAAGCCGAACGCAGTATTTT; CDR3: CASRSRTQYF
J: TRBJ1-2; D: -; size: -; V: TRBV3-1/TRBV3-2; DNA: TGTGCCAGCAGCCGGGGGGAAGGAGACTATGGCTACACCTTC; CDR3: CASSRGEGDYGYTF
J: TRBJ2-5; D: -; size: -; V: TRBV10-2; DNA: TGCGCCAGCAGCACCGGAGGAGAGACCCAGTACTTC; CDR3: CASSTGGETQYF
J: TRBJ1-1; D: -; size: -; V: TRBV5-4; DNA: TGTGCCAGCAGCTCGTATCGGTGGCCGGGGGACGGGACTGAAGCTTTCTTT; CDR3: CASSSYRWPGDGTEAFF
J: TRBJ1-1; D: TRBD1; size: -; V: TRBV19; DNA: TGTGCCAGTAGTCCAGGGGGTGGGATGAACACTGAAGCTTTCTTT; CDR3: CASSPGGGMNTEAFF
J: TRBJ2-5; D: -; size: -; V: TRBV5-1; DNA: TGCGCCAGCAGCTGGGAGAACCAAGAGACCCAGTACTTC; CDR3: CASSWENQETQYF
J: TRBJ1-1; D: -; size: -; V: TRBV12-3/TRBV12-4; DNA: TGTGCCAGCAGTAGGGGAACTGAAGCTTTCTTT; CDR3: CASSRGTEAFF
J: TRBJ2-1; D: TRBD2; size: -; V: TRBV7-9; DNA: TGTGCCAGCAGCCCGACTAGCGGGGGCCCTTATGAGCAGTTCTTC; CDR3: CASSPTSGGPYEQFF
J: TRBJ2-1; D: -; size: -; V: TRBV9; DNA: TGTGCCAGCAGCGGAGGAACAAGCTCCTACAATGAGCAGTTCTTC; CDR3: CASSGGTSSYNEQFF
J: TRBJ2-4; D: -; size: -; V: TRBV3-1/TRBV3-2; DNA: TGTGCCAGCAGCTTGCAATGGAGGGTCAAAAACATTCAGTACTTC; CDR3: CASSLQWRVKNIQYF
J: TRBJ2-2; D: -; size: -; V: TRBV4-1; DNA: TGCGCCAGCAGCCAAGACTATCCTCCCGGGGAGCTGTTTTTT; CDR3: CASSQDYPPGELFF
J: TRBJ1-1; D: -; size: -; V: TRBV5-1; DNA: TGCGCCAGCAGCTTGAGTTTGCTGGAGCCGCGGACTGAAGCTTTCTTT; CDR3: CASSLSLLEPRTEAFF
J: TRBJ1-2; D: -; size: -; V: TRBV29-1; DNA: TGCAGCGTTGGTCGGGGAGATGGCTACACCTTC; CDR3: CSVGRGDGYTF
J: TRBJ2-1; D: -; size: once; V: TRBV10-3; DNA: TGTGCCATCGGGCATACGTACAATGAGCAGTTCTTC; CDR3: CAIGHTYNEQFF
J: TRBJ1-2; D: -; size: -; V: TRBV6-5; DNA: TGTGCCAGCAGCTTTAACAGGGCGGATGGCTACACCTTC; CDR3: CASSFNRADGYTF
J: TRBJ2-3; D: -; size: -; V: TRBV9; DNA: TGTGCCAGCAGCGTAGCGGGTGTTGGCACAGATACGCAGTATTTT; CDR3: CASSVAGVGTDTQYF
J: TRBJ1-5; D: -; size: -; V: TRBV27; DNA: TGTGCCAGCAGCTCAGGGCTTCGCAATCAGCCCCAGCATTTT; CDR3: CASSSGLRNQPQHF
J: TRBJ2-3; D: -; size: -; V: TRBV7-2; DNA: TGTGCCAGCAGCTTAAGTCGGGGAATTAAGGGAGAAGATACGCAGTATTTT; CDR3: CASSLSRGIKGEDTQYF
J: TRBJ2-1; D: TRBD2; size: -; V: TRBV7-2; DNA: TGTGCCAGCAGCTTAGTTAGCGGGGGGTTGAACTGGTACAATGAGCAGTTCTTC; CDR3: CASSLVSGGLNWYNEQFF
J: TRBJ1-1; D: TRBD1; size: -; V: TRBV7-8; DNA: TGTGCCAGCAGCTTAGCGCCGACAGGGGATATGGGCACTGAAGCTTTCTTT; CDR3: CASSLAPTGDMGTEAFF
J: TRBJ1-6; D: -; size: -; V: TRBV2; DNA: TGTGCCAGTGGGGGGCCAGGGAGGGATTCACCCCTCCACTTT; CDR3: CASGGPGRDSPLHF
J: TRBJ2-7; D: -; size: -; V: TRBV27; DNA: TGTGCCAGCAGTTTAGTTCCCGTTAGCTCCTACGAGCAGTACTTC; CDR3: CASSLVPVSSYEQYF
J: TRBJ2-2; D: TRBD2; size: few; V: TRBV2; DNA: TGTGCCAGCCGGACTAGCGGCGCCGGGGAGCTGTTTTTT; CDR3: CASRTSGAGELFF
J: TRBJ1-1; D: -; size: -; V: TRBV11-2; DNA: TGTGCCAGCAGCTTAGTCCAGGTAAACACTGAAGCTTTCTTT; CDR3: CASSLVQVNTEAFF
J: TRBJ1-6; D: -; size: once; V: TRBV18; DNA: TGTGCCAGCTCACCAGAAGACCCTAGTAATTCACCCCTCCACTTT; CDR3: CASSPEDPSNSPLHF